Included here is one T cell receptor beta chain sequence, with context. Its antigen remains unidentified. This specimen belongs to a study of identical twins' blood T cells. Original processing notes: Each library had roughly 2 to 4 million CDR3 reads and about 85,000 to nearly 500,000 clonotypes. TCRdb redid the calling of the 5' RACE reads with MiXCR, one entry per CDR3 protein. The V and J calls follow TCRdb's processing rather than the paper's. The profile shows 350,000 to 400,000 distinct CDR3 sequences, about 28% of them singletons. The donors were healthy female monozygous twins, three pairs in total. Likely shared infections and vaccines: all three twin pairs were reared together. Study-wide results and limits: Twins shared more top CDR3 clonotypes than unrelated donors did.

CDR1 is KGHSH and CDR2 is LQKENI in the germline V gene. The CDR3 is made up of 15 amino acids. The V gene lost 4 bases and the J gene lost 2 bases, with 12 bases spanning the gap. This clonotype was obtained from a woman between 18 and 55 years old in good health. This chain connects TRBV18 to TRBJ1-5; D is unclear. The material sequenced was PBMCs. DNA for the CDR3: TGTGCCAGCTCACAGACCTCTACAGGCAATCAGCCCCAGCATTTT. Translated, it gives CASSQTSTGNQPQHF.